The clone carrying this T cell receptor beta chain was seen at least ten times. Its target is not known. CD25-based Treg depletion was applied to purified naive CD4+ T cells. CDR1 is DFQATT, CDR2 SNEGSKA, per germline (reference sequence). The CDR3 consists of 14 residues. Between the trimmed V and J ends, which lost 0 bases and 1 base, there was a span of 7 bases. Study-wide results and caveats: Whole repertoires were not studied in the larger cohort, only one V-J beta rearrangement. Tumor memory CD4+ T cell TCR gene usage was found to cluster with blood and lymph node memory CD4+ cells and with lymph node naive CD4+ cells.

After constant-region reverse-primer amplification, full-length variable regions underwent semi-nested PCR with Nested Universal Primer A. Using its own MiXCR run on the 5' RACE reads, TCRdb lists one record per CDR3 protein. The sample has about 8,900 distinct CDR3 sequences, 27% seen once; the top ten hold under 5.5%. The origin of this receptor is a female donor with breast cancer. Sequenced: naive CD4+ T cells sorted from a lymph node. The subset denotes: naive CD4+ T cells, CD4+CD45RA+CD25-. The rearrangement joins TRBV20-1 to TRBJ2-1; D perhaps matches TRBD2 (5 bases). The CDR3 spells CSARDSGSYNEQFF. The CDR3 DNA reads TGCAGTGCTAGAGATTCGGGGTCCTACAATGAGCAGTTCTTC.